Listed below are T cell receptor beta chains from one sample, sequenced in a study of CD8 T cells in ankylosing spondylitis. TCRdb processed the 5' RACE reads anew with MiXCR; each CDR3 protein has one entry. The table lists 180,000 or so distinct CDR3 sequences, approximately 10% of them singletons, with approximately 32% in the top ten. The sample consisted of blood, either unsorted or a sorted T cell fraction (not recorded which). The receptors were sampled from a male donor with ankylosing spondylitis or in good health (not recorded which). The CDR3 runs from the conserved cysteine through the conserved F or W. The D gene is left open where the match is weak. A clone size is listed for some rows: how often the clone was seen (once, few, many), or a class if it is expanded.

d_gene	v_gene	abundance	j_gene	CDR3aa	CDR3nt
.	TRBV20-1	many	TRBJ2-1	CSARENLGGQQFF	TGCAGTGCTAGAGAAAATCTGGGCGGGCAGCAGTTCTTC
TRBD1	TRBV29-1	many	TRBJ1-1	CSVRTGARNTEAFF	TGCAGCGTCCGGACAGGGGCTCGGAACACTGAAGCTTTCTTT
.	TRBV5-1	many	TRBJ2-2	CASSLQNTGELFF	TGCGCCAGCAGCTTGCAAAACACCGGGGAGCTGTTTTTT
TRBD1	TRBV5-1	.	TRBJ2-7	CASSSNPGTGFGNEQYF	TGCGCCAGCAGCTCCAATCCCGGGACAGGGTTTGGGAACGAGCAGTACTTC
TRBD1	TRBV5-6	.	TRBJ2-5	CTSSPGQVTAETQYF	TGTACCAGCAGCCCAGGACAGGTGACAGCGGAGACCCAGTACTTC
TRBD1	TRBV15	many	TRBJ1-4	CATSRVRGQSNEKLFF	TGTGCCACCAGCAGAGTTAGGGGACAGTCTAATGAAAAACTGTTTTTT
.	TRBV11-2	many	TRBJ2-7	CASSVETGLSVQYF	TGTGCCAGCAGCGTGGAGACTGGACTTTCGGTGCAGTACTTC
.	TRBV28	.	TRBJ1-1	CASLTEVSEAFF	TGTGCCAGCCTGACCGAAGTGAGTGAAGCTTTCTTT
.	TRBV5-1	many	TRBJ2-1	CASSSTGASHNEQFF	TGCGCCAGCAGCTCGACAGGAGCAAGCCACAATGAGCAGTTCTTC
.	TRBV7-2	many	TRBJ2-3	CASSLRGGTDTQYF	TGTGCCAGCAGTTTAAGGGGCGGTACAGATACGCAGTATTTT
.	TRBV20-1	many	TRBJ2-3	CSARARGRGDTQYF	TGCAGTGCTAGAGCGAGGGGAAGGGGAGATACGCAGTATTTT
TRBD1	TRBV5-1	many	TRBJ1-1	CASSQGTGYLNTEAFF	TGCGCCAGCAGCCAAGGGACAGGTTACTTGAACACTGAAGCTTTCTTT
.	TRBV25-1	many	TRBJ2-4	CASSLSGTAIQYF	TGTGCCAGCAGTTTGTCCGGCACCGCCATTCAGTACTTC
TRBD2	TRBV29-1	many	TRBJ2-1	CSVKGGGAHYNEQFF	TGCAGCGTAAAAGGCGGGGGGGCCCACTACAATGAGCAGTTCTTC
.	TRBV21-1	many	TRBJ1-1	CASSEDSNTEAFF	TGTGCCAGCAGCGAAGACTCGAACACTGAAGCTTTCTTT
.	TRBV6-4	.	TRBJ1-5	CASSDDRFQSNQPQHF	TGTGCCAGCAGTGACGACAGGTTTCAGAGCAATCAGCCCCAGCATTTT
TRBD2	TRBV7-2	once	TRBJ2-6	CASSLAIGRVGTGANVLTF	TGTGCCAGCAGCTTAGCGATCGGGAGGGTTGGAACTGGGGCCAACGTCCTGACTTTC
.	TRBV15	many	TRBJ2-3	CATVGRFTDTQYF	TGTGCCACCGTAGGGCGGTTCACAGATACGCAGTATTTT
.	TRBV7-2	many	TRBJ2-7	CASSLGRGIGYEQYF	TGTGCCAGCAGCTTGGGCCGGGGGATAGGTTACGAGCAGTACTTC
TRBD1	TRBV24-1	many	TRBJ2-1	CATSGPGTVNNEQFF	TGTGCCACCAGTGGTCCCGGGACAGTGAACAATGAGCAGTTCTTC
.	TRBV20-1	many	TRBJ1-1	CSARAEAFF	TGCAGTGCTAGAGCTGAAGCTTTCTTT
.	TRBV29-1	many	TRBJ2-7	CSVEEGRPYEQYF	TGCAGCGTTGAAGAGGGCAGGCCCTACGAGCAGTACTTC